This T cell receptor beta chain originates from a study of HIV-infected patients and healthy controls. MiXCR, applied by TCRdb to the 5' RACE reads, yields one record per CDR3 protein. The sample lists almost 65,000 distinct CDR3 sequences, roughly 19% occurring once. This clonotype was detected a few times. Trimming pared 3 bases from V and 5 bases from J, leaving 16 bases between. The CDR3 is 14 residues long. CDR1 and CDR2 (germline): DFQATT, SNEGSKA (reference sequence). V gene TRBV20-1 combines with J gene TRBJ2-5; D remains unclear. The TCR comes from a human donor in good health. The sequencing input was CD4+ T cells from blood. CDR3: CSASFIGIRETQYF. In nucleotides, the CDR3 is TGCAGTGCTAGTTTTATTGGGATTCGGGAGACCCAGTACTTC.